This T cell receptor beta chain was found in a study of identical twins. This clonotype showed up just a few times. As yet, its antigen is unknown. One entry per CDR3 protein, called by TCRdb with MiXCR from the 5' RACE reads. The table shows hundreds of thousands of distinct CDR3 sequences, with 15% to 20% occurring only once. Study conclusions and caveats: Models predicted too little out-of-frame TCR alpha sharing in monozygotic twins.

Germline V gene data show CDR1 as SGHRS and CDR2 as YFSETQ. V lost 1 base to trimming and J lost 4 bases; unmatched junction nucleotides: 8. This CDR3 has 18 residues. The same specimen was also included in a second study, on T cells expressing NK-cell markers. As that report states: All TCR beta repertoires analysed originated from sorted CD3+CD56+NKG2C+, CD3+CD56+NKG2C- and CD3+CD56-NKG2C+ T cells. The share of CD8+ T cells held by dominant NKG2C+ clonotypes was about 1.0-7.5% in roughly 6 donors. Expanded clones of NKG2C+ T cells had an unclear HCMV specificity.

This sequence joins TRBV5-1 and TRBJ2-1; 13 bases match TRBD2. The TCR comes from a woman aged 18-29 years in good health. Sequences were obtained from PBMCs. The CDR3 DNA follows: TGCGCCAGCAGCTTGACTAGCGGGAGGGCCTTCGAATACAATGAGCAGTTCTTC. This gives the protein CASSLTSGRAFEYNEQFF.